This is a list of T cell receptor beta chains from one sample in a study of tumor and adjacent non-tumor tissue in lung cancer. MiXCR, applied by TCRdb to the multiplex PCR reads, yields one record per CDR3 protein. Of 77,000 or so distinct CDR3 sequences listed, over 75% are singletons. Sequencing used lung tumor tissue. These receptors were collected from a woman aged 45 to 65 with non-small cell lung cancer. Both conserved end residues are part of each CDR3. D genes are given only for firm matches. Only part of the rows carry a size: once, few, many, or a class if the clone is expanded.

-	16	TRBV12-2	TRBJ2-1	-	TGTGCAAGTCGCTTTCGACTAGCGCCTAGAGGGAATGAGCAGTTCTTC	CASRFRLAPRGNEQFF
-	15	TRBV6-2/TRBV6-3	TRBJ2-2	TRBD1	TGTGTCAGCAGTTACGGGACAGGGGTCCCCGGGGATCTGTTTTTT	CVSSYGTGVPGDLFF
many	15	TRBV6-1	TRBJ1-2	-	TGTGCCAGCAGTGAATATGGACATGAGAACTATGGCTACACCTTC	CASSEYGHENYGYTF
-	17	TRBV6-1	TRBJ2-6	-	TGTGCCGGCAGTGATGTGGGAGGGGGTGTTGGGGCCAACGTCCTGAGTTTC	CAGSDVGGGVGANVLSF
-	12	TRBV12-3/TRBV12-4	TRBJ1-2	-	TGTGCCAGCAGTATCCGGACAAGTGGCTACAGCTTC	CASSIRTSGYSF
-	13	TRBV5-4	TRBJ2-3	-	TGTGCCAGCGGTAGGGATAGCACAGATACGCAGTATTTT	CASGRDSTDTQYF
-	15	TRBV5-1	TRBJ1-2	TRBD1	TGCGCCATCAGCCCGGACAGGGCCACGCCATATGGCTACACCTTC	CAISPDRATPYGYTF
-	18	TRBV12-3/TRBV12-4	TRBJ2-2	TRBD2	TGTGCCAGCAGTTTAGGGCCCGTGGCTAGCGGGAAAGCCGGGGAGCTGTTTTTT	CASSLGPVASGKAGELFF
-	13	TRBV10-1	TRBJ2-7	-	TGCGCCGGCAGTGTCACAGGATTCTACGAGCAGTACTTC	CAGSVTGFYEQYF
once	14	TRBV11-2	TRBJ1-6	-	TGTGCCAGCAACACGGAGGGTAGGCGCGACACCCTCCATTTT	CASNTEGRRDTLHF
once	14	TRBV10-2	TRBJ2-3	TRBD2	TGCACCGCTAAGACTAGCGGGAGAGGCGATACGCAGTATTTT	CTAKTSGRGDTQYF
-	17	TRBV28	TRBJ2-7	TRBD2	TGTGCCAGCGGTTCTCAGAAGGGACTAGCGGGGCTCTACGAGCAATACTTC	CASGSQKGLAGLYEQYF
-	14	TRBV6-1	TRBJ1-1	-	TGTGCCAGCTACGACAAGAGACGGCACACTGTAGCTTTCTTT	CASYDKRRHTVAFF
-	16	TRBV29-1	TRBJ2-5	TRBD1	TGCAGCGTTGAAGATCCCGGGACAGGGCAAAGAGCGACCCAGTGCTTC	CSVEDPGTGQRATQCF
-	17	TRBV4-1	TRBJ2-7	TRBD2	TGCGCCAACAGTCACGATAAGTCTAGCGGGAGACACTACGAGCAGTACTTC	CANSHDKSSGRHYEQYF
-	16	TRBV20-1	TRBJ2-7	TRBD2	TGCAGTGCCAGCGGGGGGGGGGACTCCATAACCTACGAGCAGTACTTC	CSASGGGDSITYEQYF
-	15	TRBV10-3	TRBJ2-7	-	TGTGCCATCGGCGGAGCGAGACAGGGAGGTCCCGAGCAGTATTTC	CAIGGARQGGPEQYF
once	13	TRBV28	TRBJ2-4	-	TGTGCCAGTAGTTTAGACGGCATAAACATTCAATACTTC	CASSLDGINIQYF
-	14	TRBV11-2	TRBJ1-6	-	TGTGCCAGCAGCTTAGGCGGGGGTAATTCACCTCTCCACTTT	CASSLGGGNSPLHF
-	15	TRBV12-3/TRBV12-4	TRBJ2-3	-	TGTGCCAGAAGTCCCCCGGGACTCTTCACACATACGCAGTATTTT	CARSPPGLFTHTQYF
-	17	TRBV4-2	TRBJ2-1	-	TGTGCCAGCAGCTATGAGGGGGATGGCGGGCCCTACAATGAGCAGTTCTTC	CASSYEGDGGPYNEQFF
-	12	TRBV29-1	TRBJ2-5	-	TGCTGCGTCGATAGACAGTTCGAGACCCAGTACTTC	CCVDRQFETQYF
-	16	TRBV12-1	TRBJ1-1	-	TGTGCCAGCAGCCAATATAAGGGATTCCGGGACACTGAAACTTTCTTT	CASSQYKGFRDTETFF
-	13	TRBV6-1	TRBJ1-1	-	TGTGCCAGTAGTGGTATCCTGAACACTGAAGCCTTCTTT	CASSGILNTEAFF
-	18	TRBV6-1	TRBJ2-5	-	TGTGCCAGCAGGGGTCGACAGGTCCTCCCAGGGCATGAAGAGACCCAGTACTTC	CASRGRQVLPGHEETQYF
-	13	TRBV24-1	TRBJ2-5	-	TGTGCCGCCAGTGGTTACAGTAGGGGGACCCAGTACTTC	CAASGYSRGTQYF
-	14	TRBV4-1	TRBJ2-3	-	TGCGCCAGCAGCCAGAGGGCGAGAGCTGATACGCAATATTTT	CASSQRARADTQYF
medium-sized	16	TRBV20-1	TRBJ2-3	-	TGCAGTGCTAGAGAGGCAGGCCTATCAACCACAGATACGCAGTATTTT	CSAREAGLSTTDTQYF
few	14	TRBV5-1	TRBJ2-7	-	TGCGCCAGCAGGACAGACAGGAGCCCGTACGAGCAGTACTTC	CASRTDRSPYEQYF
-	14	TRBV6-1	TRBJ2-5	-	TGTGCCTGCAGTGAACCGGGGTTAGGAGAGACCCAGTACTTC	CACSEPGLGETQYF
-	16	TRBV21-1	TRBJ1-5	-	TGTGCCAGCAGCAAGGACATGCCGTATAGCAATCAGCCCCAGCATTTT	CASSKDMPYSNQPQHF
-	14	TRBV29-1	TRBJ2-1	-	TGCAGCGTTGGCTCGGGGGGCCAGAGGAATGAGCATTTCTTC	CSVGSGGQRNEHFF
-	13	TRBV4-1	TRBJ1-2	-	TGCGCCAGCAGCCAAGAGTTCTTTGATGGCTGCATCTTC	CASSQEFFDGCIF
-	18	TRBV12-3/TRBV12-4	TRBJ2-1	TRBD2	TGTGCCAGCAGTCTCTGGGGGAGGGCGTGGGACTCCTACAATGAGCAGTTCTTC	CASSLWGRAWDSYNEQFF
-	14	TRBV7-9	TRBJ1-5	-	TGTGCCACCAGCTCGCAGGGGTATAATCAGCCCCAGCATTTT	CATSSQGYNQPQHF
-	14	TRBV6-1	TRBJ2-1	-	TGTGCCAGCAGTGGAGAACCCGGGTCCAATGAGCAGTTCTTC	CASSGEPGSNEQFF
few	16	TRBV29-1	TRBJ2-1	TRBD2	TGCAGCGCGGTTAAGGGACTAGCGGGAGTAGGCAATGAGCAATTCTTC	CSAVKGLAGVGNEQFF
-	14	TRBV24-1	TRBJ2-2	-	TGTGCCACCAGTGATTTCAGGGACATCGGGGAGCTATTTTTT	CATSDFRDIGELFF